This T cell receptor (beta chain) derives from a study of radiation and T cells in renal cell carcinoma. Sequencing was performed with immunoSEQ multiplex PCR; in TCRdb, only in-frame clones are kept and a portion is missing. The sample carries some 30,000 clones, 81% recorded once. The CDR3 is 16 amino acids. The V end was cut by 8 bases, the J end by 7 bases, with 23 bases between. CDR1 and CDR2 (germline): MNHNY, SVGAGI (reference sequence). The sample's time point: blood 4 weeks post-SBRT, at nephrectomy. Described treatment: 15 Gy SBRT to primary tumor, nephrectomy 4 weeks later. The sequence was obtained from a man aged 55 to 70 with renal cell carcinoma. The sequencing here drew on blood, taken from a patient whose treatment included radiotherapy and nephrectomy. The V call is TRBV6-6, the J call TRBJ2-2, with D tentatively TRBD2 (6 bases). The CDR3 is CASQTPWGGEVGELFF. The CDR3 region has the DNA TGTGCCAGCCAAACTCCCTGGGGAGGCGAAGTCGGGGAGCTGTTTTTT.